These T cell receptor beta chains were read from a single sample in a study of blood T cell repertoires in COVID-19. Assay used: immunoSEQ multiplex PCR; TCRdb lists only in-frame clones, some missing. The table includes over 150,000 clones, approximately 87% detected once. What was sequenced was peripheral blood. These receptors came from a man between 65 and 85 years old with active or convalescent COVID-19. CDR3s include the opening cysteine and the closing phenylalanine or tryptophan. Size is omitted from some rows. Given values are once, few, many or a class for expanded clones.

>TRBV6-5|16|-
CASSYERRGANYEQYF
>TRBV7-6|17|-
CASSLDYGTSSYNEQFF
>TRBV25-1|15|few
CASSKPGTGLYEQYF
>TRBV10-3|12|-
CATSVSGEKLFF
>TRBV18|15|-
CASSPSGQGDYGYTF
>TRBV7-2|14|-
CASSSRGPVSPLHF
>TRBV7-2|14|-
CASSVTGEEGGYTF
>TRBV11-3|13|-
CASSRGQNDLYTF
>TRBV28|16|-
CASSRRDGSSGNTIYF
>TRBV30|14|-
CACMTGALNTEAFF
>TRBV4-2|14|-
CASSQGQGNEKLFF
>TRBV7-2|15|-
CASSLTSGTYNEQFF
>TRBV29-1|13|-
CSVEVEAGIEQYF
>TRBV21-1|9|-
CASTLREYF
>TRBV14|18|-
CASSRLRQGLLYTGELFF
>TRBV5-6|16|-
CASSVALRGMNTEAFF
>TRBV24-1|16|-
CATSDRLAGGYNEQFF
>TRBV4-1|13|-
CASSQQENTEAFF
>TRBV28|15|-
CASSYGGQGNEKLFF
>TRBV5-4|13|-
CASSFAGADEQYF
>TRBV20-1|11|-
CSAEDVDEQYF
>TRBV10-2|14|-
CASNRSPTNEKLFF
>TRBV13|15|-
CASSPWGTSTDTQYF
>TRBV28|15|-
CASSSPGGGTYTQYF
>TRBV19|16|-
CASSMDRGRGDEKLFF
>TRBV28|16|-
CASSTTLGLTNYGYTF
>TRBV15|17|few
CATSRGTGGGFGQPQHF
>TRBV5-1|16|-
CASSLGAGRGTDTQYF
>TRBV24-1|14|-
CATSDITTRYTQYF
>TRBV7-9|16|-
CASSRQGSSYNSPLHF
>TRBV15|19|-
CATSSYKGGGTSGRNEQFF
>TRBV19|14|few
CASSIRGRETEAFF
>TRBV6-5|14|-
CASKPGTALTEQFF
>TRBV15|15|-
CATSRDQGYNSPLHF
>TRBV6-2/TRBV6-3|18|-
CASSYGPRRLAGAGEQYF
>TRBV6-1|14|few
CASSEYAGNTEAFF
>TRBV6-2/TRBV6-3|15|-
CASSYLQGRNQPQHF
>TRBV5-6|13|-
CASSAGTYNEQFF